The text below deals with one T cell receptor (beta chain). Its antigen has not been determined. Base qualities were left out, and no much larger clone turns up one base away. Donors were 39 systemically healthy Caucasian individuals from Russia aged 6 to 90 years. Each donor gave around 9.9 milliliters of peripheral blood, collected into EDTA-treated Vacutainer tubes. Ficoll-Paque density-gradient centrifugation was used to isolate PBMCs, with at least 6 million per sample. Total RNA, at least 6 micrograms per sample, was extracted from PBMCs with Trizol reagent. For every donor, an aliquot of PBMCs went through flow cytometry to measure the percentages of naive CD45RAhigh/CD27high T cells. Library method: 5' RACE. The sample was run on an Illumina HiSeq 2500. A second PCR of roughly 6 to 12 cycles was performed with a sample-barcoded 5' primer and a J-beta primer mix. A template-switch 5' adaptor carrying 12 random nucleotides introduced a unique molecular identifier onto each TCR beta cDNA molecule. Each sample yielded at least 2.5 million CDR3-containing paired-end reads. The Mint cDNA synthesis kit, primed by a TRBC-specific oligonucleotide, was used to synthesize first-strand cDNA from all RNA. Following uracil-DNA glycosylase treatment, all cDNA underwent a first 18-cycle PCR with the universal primers M1SS and BC2_uni_R. The paper's data handling went like this. For normalization, 1 million high-quality reads, each with a distinct molecular identifier, were randomly selected from each sample. Reads sharing molecular identifiers were discarded rather than binned into consensus sequences. MiTCR, set to a Q25 quality threshold and the strictest error-elimination algorithm, was used for CDR3 identification, clonotype clustering and error correction. A nonparametric unseen species model using Euler transformation provided a lower-bound estimate of total TCR beta diversity. The raw public reads went through TCRdb reprocessing: fastp at Q25, MiXCR clone calling, in-frame beta chains kept. A single entry per CDR3 protein holds the most common genes and DNA from its merged rows. TCRdb's processing, not the authors', yielded these V and J calls. This sample is represented by about a million distinct CDR3 sequences; 30% to 40% of them were singletons. The ten largest account for over 10% of the sample.

The sample originates from a study of blood T cells in healthy people across ages (dated by TCRdb to about 2015). The study in broad terms: In model experiments, template switching captured about one uniquely barcoded TCR beta cDNA molecule for every two T cells. Age-related changes in TCR beta repertoire diversity were measured in the study by deep sequencing normalized with unique cDNA molecular identifiers. Four age groups were formed from the donors: young (average approximately 15 years), middle-aged (approximately 40), aged (under 70) and long-lived (82). To avoid experimental bias, donors of different ages were distributed randomly across sequencing lanes. Using the same blood draw, the study looked at two additional independent replicas of 1 million unique cDNA reads for two donors, one aged 18 to 29 and the other aged 80 or older.

The full study reports these points: Estimates of total diversity based on one million sequenced T cells were regarded as lower bounds and as underestimates. Observed TCR beta diversity correlated strongly with the percentage of naive T cells measured by flow cytometry. Compared with the aged group, the long-lived group had more naive CD4+ T cells, fewer expanded clones and increased TCR diversity, suggesting age selection. Because donor CMV infection status was unknown, age-related changes in expanded clonotypes were potentially confounded. Since profiling was done on bulk unsorted PBMCs, naive and antigen-experienced compartments could not be conclusively compared. As age increased, observed TCR beta diversity per million T cells dropped in a roughly linear way, and a significant reduction was already evident by age 40.

The specimen sequenced was blood. The TCR was taken from a man between 18 and 29 years old in good health.

The CDR3 in this case is CSASDRLIGYTF. The nucleotide sequence reads as follows: TGCAGTGCTAGTGACAGGTTAATTGGCTACACCTTC. The chain employs TRBV20-1 and TRBJ1-2, with TRBD1 perhaps the D gene, on 6 matching bases. CDR1 DFQATT and CDR2 SNEGSKA were looked up in the germline V gene (reference sequence). The CDR3 holds 12 amino acids from the cysteine to the phenylalanine. Kept here is only the CDR3 DNA, which spans 36 bases and is read in frame from base 1. The V and J ends are trimmed by 3 bases and 7 bases, leaving 12 bases between them.